This is a list of T cell receptor beta chains from one sample in a study of Tregs in tolerant kidney transplant recipients. Profiled with immunoSEQ multiplex PCR; TCRdb holds only in-frame clones, not every one. The sample holds tens of thousands of clones; 70% to 90% are singletons and the top ten take approximately 0.4%. Here the sequenced sample was CD4+ T cells from blood, taken before the transplant. The receptors originated from a human donor who received a combined kidney and bone marrow transplant. Both conserved end residues are part of each CDR3. Fields, in order: J gene, clone size, V gene, D gene, CDR3 protein, CDR3 DNA. A D gene is named only where the DNA matches it firmly. Size tells how often a clone was seen (once, few, many) or the class of an expanded clone, and some rows leave it out.

>TRBJ2-6|-|TRBV5-4|-
CASSLGRPYSGANVLTF
TGTGCCAGCAGCTTGGGCAGGCCCTACTCTGGGGCCAACGTCCTGACTTTC
>TRBJ1-5|-|TRBV9|TRBD1
CASSRTGGNQPQHF
TGTGCCAGCAGCCGGACAGGGGGCAATCAGCCCCAGCATTTT
>TRBJ2-6|-|TRBV5-1|TRBD2
CASSQTGLAGRMPPGANVLTF
TGCGCCAGCTCCCAGACCGGTCTAGCGGGGCGTATGCCCCCGGGGGCCAACGTCCTGACTTTC
>TRBJ2-5|-|TRBV25-1|TRBD2
CASSESLTSGQETQYF
TGTGCCAGCAGTGAATCCCTGACTAGCGGACAAGAGACCCAGTACTTC
>TRBJ2-5|-|TRBV19|-
CASSSSVETQYF
TGTGCCAGTAGTTCTAGTGTGGAGACCCAGTACTTC
>TRBJ2-7|once|TRBV19|-
CASSPQGNLNYEQYF
TGTGCCAGTAGTCCACAGGGAAACCTAAACTACGAGCAGTACTTC
>TRBJ2-7|-|TRBV11-2|TRBD2
CASSPAGGSSYEQYF
TGTGCCAGCAGCCCGGCGGGAGGGTCGTCCTACGAGCAGTACTTC
>TRBJ2-7|-|TRBV5-1|TRBD2
CASSFGAGGPRYEQYF
TGCGCCAGCAGCTTTGGAGCGGGAGGGCCTCGTTACGAGCAGTACTTC
>TRBJ2-7|-|TRBV7-8|-
CASSSTGLAYEQYF
TGTGCCAGCAGCTCGACGGGACTCGCCTACGAGCAGTACTTC
>TRBJ2-7|-|TRBV6-5|-
CASRPLRGSYEQYF
TGTGCCAGCAGACCTCTTCGGGGTTCCTACGAGCAGTACTTC
>TRBJ1-3|once|TRBV29-1|-
CSVWASGNTIYF
TGCAGCGTATGGGCCTCTGGAAACACCATATATTTT
>TRBJ2-7|-|TRBV19|TRBD1
CASSVTTGGHYEQYF
TGTGCCAGTAGTGTAACGACAGGGGGGCACTACGAGCAGTACTTC
>TRBJ2-1|-|TRBV13|-
CASRPQYHSSYNEQFF
TGTGCCAGCAGGCCCCAATATCACAGCTCCTACAATGAGCAGTTCTTC
>TRBJ2-2|-|TRBV7-9|TRBD2
CASSSSRITGGGELFF
TGTGCCAGCAGCTCCAGCCGGATAACGGGAGGCGGGGAGCTGTTTTTT
>TRBJ1-2|-|TRBV30|-
CAWIEGTGYMRYTF
TGTGCCTGGATTGAGGGAACGGGGTATATGCGCTACACCTTC
>TRBJ1-5|-|TRBV7-2|-
CASSASVNQPQHF
TGTGCCAGCAGCGCGAGTGTCAATCAGCCCCAGCATTTT
>TRBJ1-1|-|TRBV5-1|TRBD1
CASSLVRDRGTEAFF
TGCGCCAGCAGCTTGGTCCGGGACAGGGGGACTGAAGCTTTCTTT
>TRBJ1-3|-|TRBV2|-
CASGTTDSGNTIYF
TGTGCCAGCGGTACAACCGATTCTGGAAACACCATATATTTT
>TRBJ2-7|-|TRBV30|TRBD2
CAWSVGGGPVEQYF
TGTGCCTGGAGTGTTGGGGGAGGGCCGGTCGAGCAGTACTTC
>TRBJ1-5|few|TRBV6-1|TRBD1
CASGTGSFGNQPQHF
TGTGCCAGCGGGACAGGGAGTTTCGGAAATCAGCCCCAGCATTTT
>TRBJ1-3|-|TRBV9|-
CASSETGSSGNTIYF
TGTGCCAGCAGTGAAACAGGAAGCTCTGGAAACACCATATATTTT
>TRBJ1-3|-|TRBV28|-
CASSQLKASSGNTIYF
TGTGCCAGCAGTCAACTTAAAGCAAGCTCTGGAAACACCATATATTTT
>TRBJ2-6|-|TRBV29-1|TRBD1
CSAGWGQASSGANVLTF
TGCAGCGCTGGGTGGGGACAGGCATCCTCTGGGGCCAACGTCCTGACTTTC
>TRBJ2-1|-|TRBV19|-
CASSVRGHYNEQFF
TGTGCCAGTAGTGTGCGGGGCCACTACAATGAGCAGTTCTTC
>TRBJ2-1|-|TRBV18|-
CASSPSGLPYNEQFF
TGTGCCAGCTCACCCTCAGGACTACCCTACAATGAGCAGTTCTTC
>TRBJ1-1|-|TRBV9|TRBD1
CASSVGTGRVVTEAFF
TGTGCCAGCAGCGTCGGGACAGGGAGGGTTGTCACTGAAGCTTTCTTT
>TRBJ1-5|-|TRBV28|TRBD1
CASSFGDRARQPQHF
TGTGCCAGCAGTTTCGGGGACAGGGCTAGACAGCCCCAGCATTTT
>TRBJ2-5|-|TRBV9|TRBD1
CASSGTGTGRETQYF
TGTGCCAGCAGCGGAACAGGGACAGGGCGAGAGACCCAGTACTTC
>TRBJ1-2|-|TRBV28|TRBD1
CASTRDRGIYGYTF
TGTGCCAGCACCCGGGACAGGGGGATCTATGGCTACACCTTC
>TRBJ2-7|-|TRBV15|TRBD1
CATSRDRGSTGVLQYF
TGTGCCACCAGCAGAGATCGCGGGTCAACAGGGGTACTACAGTACTTC
>TRBJ2-1|once|TRBV28|-
CASSQPSRPTQFF
TGTGCCAGCAGCCAACCCTCCAGGCCTACTCAGTTCTTC
>TRBJ2-7|once|TRBV6-5|TRBD2
CASSYLPRTSGYEQYF
TGTGCCAGCAGTTACCTCCCCCGGACTAGCGGCTACGAGCAGTACTTC
>TRBJ2-3|-|TRBV13|TRBD2
CASSLSGRWVTDTQYF
TGTGCCAGCAGCCTTAGCGGGAGGTGGGTCACAGATACGCAGTATTTT
>TRBJ2-7|once|TRBV28|TRBD2
CASSSLAGGPDEQYF
TGTGCCAGCAGTTCTCTAGCGGGAGGGCCGGACGAGCAGTACTTC
>TRBJ2-1|-|TRBV20-1|-
CSARLNNEQFF
TGCAGTGCTAGATTAAACAATGAGCAGTTCTTC
>TRBJ2-7|-|TRBV6-5|TRBD2
CASGRALSYEQYF
TGTGCCAGCGGGAGGGCCCTCTCCTACGAGCAGTACTTC
>TRBJ1-5|medium-sized|TRBV6-1|TRBD1
CASSEGGGPGDQPQHF
TGTGCCAGCAGTGAAGGAGGGGGCCCAGGGGATCAGCCCCAGCATTTT
>TRBJ2-3|-|TRBV7-8|TRBD2
CASSLARVATSGRALDTQYF
TGTGCCAGCAGCTTAGCGCGGGTAGCGACTAGCGGGAGGGCCTTAGATACGCAGTATTTT
>TRBJ1-1|-|TRBV7-9|-
CASDSLGSEAFF
TGTGCCAGCGACAGCTTAGGATCTGAAGCTTTCTTT
>TRBJ2-2|few|TRBV2|-
CASRSETGELFF
TGTGCCAGCAGGTCGGAGACCGGGGAGCTGTTTTTT
>TRBJ1-1|once|TRBV2|TRBD1
CASSEGQGTEAFF
TGTGCCAGCAGTGAAGGACAGGGGACTGAAGCTTTCTTT
>TRBJ2-1|-|TRBV11-3|TRBD2
CASSFNWREGRNEQFF
TGTGCCAGCAGCTTTAACTGGCGGGAGGGCAGAAATGAGCAGTTCTTC
>TRBJ1-5|few|TRBV10-3|TRBD1
CASGQEYQPQHF
TGTGCCAGCGGACAGGAGTATCAGCCCCAGCATTTT
>TRBJ2-2|-|TRBV7-2|-
CASLIRQANTGELFF
TGTGCCAGCTTGATACGGCAGGCGAACACCGGGGAGCTGTTTTTT
>TRBJ2-3|-|TRBV27|TRBD1
CATHRGQWDDTQYF
TGTGCCACACACCGGGGACAGTGGGATGATACGCAGTATTTT
>TRBJ2-1|-|TRBV9|-
CASSPEQGYNEQFF
TGTGCCAGCAGCCCAGAGCAGGGATACAATGAGCAGTTCTTC
>TRBJ2-5|-|TRBV5-5|TRBD2
CASSSLGLAGVETQYF
TGTGCCAGCAGCTCGCTTGGACTAGCGGGAGTGGAGACCCAGTACTTC
>TRBJ2-7|-|TRBV30|-
CAWRDPRDSSYEQYF
TGTGCCTGGAGGGACCCGCGGGATAGCTCCTACGAGCAGTACTTC
>TRBJ1-5|-|TRBV6-1|-
CASSSQGTGQPQHF
TGTGCCAGCAGCTCACAGGGAACCGGTCAGCCCCAGCATTTT
>TRBJ2-7|once|TRBV28|-
CASSLALAYEQYF
TGTGCCAGCAGTTTGGCTCTGGCCTACGAGCAGTACTTC
>TRBJ1-1|-|TRBV5-1|TRBD1
CASSLDGRGSTEAFF
TGCGCCAGCAGCTTGGACGGCAGGGGGTCCACTGAAGCTTTCTTT
>TRBJ1-2|-|TRBV30|-
CAWTPWAYGYTF
TGTGCCTGGACCCCCTGGGCGTATGGCTACACCTTC